This T cell receptor beta chain stems from a study of OX40 agonist ivuxolimab in advanced cancers. Looking at the study overall: Ivuxolimab was a fully human IgG2 agonistic monoclonal antibody targeting the costimulatory receptor OX40 (CD134). A male proportion of 75% to 85% and a mean age of roughly 58 years, ranging from roughly 23 to 80, were recorded for the dose-escalation cohort. The paper describes the monotherapy dose-escalation part (N = 52 patients) of the phase I trial of ivuxolimab. Patients were allowed to have had prior anti-PD-1, anti-PD-L1 or anti-CTLA-4 therapy, and 40% of the dose-escalation patients had previously received checkpoint inhibitors. Intravenous ivuxolimab was administered to patients every 2 weeks at six dose levels: 0.01, 0.1, 0.3, 1.5, 3 and 10 mg/kg. Partial responses occurred in three dose-escalation patients, of whom one had hepatocellular carcinoma and two had cutaneous melanoma. Of the approximately 50 dose-escalation patients, hepatocellular carcinoma was present in approximately 20, melanoma in about 15, renal cell carcinoma in 9 and head and neck cancer in 9. The purpose of peripheral TCRbeta sequencing was to test whether ivuxolimab changed TCR sequence diversity and led to clonal T-cell expansion. What the study reported, not specific to this receptor: At doses from 0.1 to 3.0 mg/kg, clonal expansion was seen in both CD4+ and CD8+ blood T cells between baseline and week 6. The antigen specificity of the peripheral T cells that underwent clonal expansion was not determined. After ivuxolimab, expanded clones were on average more numerous among CD8+ T cells than among CD4+ T cells. Low levels of normalized T-cell clonal expansion were also seen in some patients who did not respond. In the 0.1-3.0 mg/kg groups, partial responders had among the lowest normalized peripheral clonal expansion, particularly in CD8+ T cells.

To sequence the TCRbeta CDR3 region, genomic DNA was isolated from the sorted cells. TCRbeta CDR3 regions were sequenced using the immunoSEQ Assay. TCRdb took this table from immuneACCESS and kept in-frame rearrangements with V and J called. Such tables lack part of the clones; where checked against another copy, unresolved V genes explain under half of the gap, and the rest is unexplained. The sample contains around 35,000 clones, around 86% of them found a single time. About 2.4% of the sample belongs to the ten largest clones. V is cut by 2 bases and J by 6 bases, and the space between the germline ends is 2 bases. Including cysteine and phenylalanine, the CDR3 has 11 amino acids. Just the 33-base CDR3 DNA is kept, in frame starting at base 1. For CDR1 and CDR2, the germline V gene (reference sequence) lists SGHAT and FQDESV. About this clone itself: Its antigen remains unidentified. One base away there is no much larger clone; base qualities are not given.

The trial excluded patients who had a history of autoimmune disease or who were on systemic immunosuppression. Peripheral blood for TCR sequencing was collected from all dose cohorts at baseline, on cycle 4 day 1, and on cycle 7 day 1. Samples were obtained from an open-label, multicenter, first-in-human phase I dose-escalation trial of ivuxolimab. The trial enrolled adults with locally advanced or metastatic head and neck squamous cell, hepatocellular, melanoma or renal cell carcinoma. CD4+ and CD8+ T cells were sorted separately from peripheral blood before TCR sequencing. This material consisted of CD4+ or CD8+ T cells sorted from blood, taken in a trial of the OX40 agonist ivuxolimab. This TCR was sampled from an adult with an advanced solid tumor such as melanoma, head and neck, liver or kidney cancer. The chain couples TRBV11-1 to TRBJ2-1, with the identity of the D gene unclear. Here the CDR3 is given as CASSLSNEQFF. The sequence in DNA is TGTGCCAGCAGCTTAAGCAATGAGCAGTTCTTC.